One and the same sample provided the 26 T cell receptor beta chains below, sequenced in a study of tumor-infiltrating lymphocytes in glioblastoma multiforme. TCR beta libraries were built from RNA through three nested multiplex PCR rounds using modified ARM-PCR. Each CDR3 protein is one row after TCRdb ran MiXCR on the multiplex PCR reads. Of about 32,000 distinct CDR3 sequences listed, approximately 66% are singletons. Sequencing was carried out using brain tumor tissue. These receptors came from a male donor with glioblastoma.

This clonotype ranks as large. The rearrangement joins TRBV10-3 to TRBJ2-7; a possible D gene is TRBD1 (5 bases). Germline values: CDR1 ENHRY, CDR2 SYGVKD. The V gene lost 4 bases and the J gene lost 0 bases, with 10 bases spanning the gap. This CDR3 spans 14 amino acids. CDR3: CAISGGPTSYEQYF. CDR3 in DNA: TGTGCCATCAGTGGGGGCCCTACCTCCTACGAGCAGTACTTC.

A remark on this clonotype: The junction does not match germline at one end; this may be a read error. The chain uses TRBV6-2 or TRBV6-3 and TRBJ2-2; D uncertain. The germline gives CDR1 MNHEY, CDR2 SVGEGT. The CDR3 runs to 15 residues. CDR3 protein: CAISPGQWDTGELFF. DNA of the CDR3: TGTGCCATCAGTCCCGGGCAGTGGGACACCGGGGAGCTGTTTTTT.

The chain combines TRBV6-5 with TRBJ2-7, with D perhaps matching TRBD2 (5 bases). V was clipped by 5 bases and J by 5 bases, with 13 bases between them. CDR3 length: 13 amino acids. CDR1 is MNHEY and CDR2 is SVGAGI in the germline V gene. The CDR3 spells CASSQIGSNEQYF. In DNA, the CDR3 is TGTGCCAGCAGTCAGATAGGGAGCAACGAGCAGTACTTC.

In regard to this clonotype: The CDR3 carries no conserved terminal phenylalanine or tryptophan, so it likely arises from a read error. No DNA is shown, since the ends of the CDR3 on it are uncertain; the CDR3 is the one TCRdb lists. The chain links TRBV5-1 to TRBJ2-7; the listed D gene, TRBD2, was not tested against the DNA. Germline loops: CDR1 SGHRS, CDR2 YFSETQ. The CDR3 length is 13 residues, termini included. CDR3 amino acids: CASSAHGTSPTSL.

This chain joins TRBV28 and TRBJ1-5; 12 positions match TRBD1. CDR3 length: 13 residues. The V and J ends lost 2 bases and 15 bases, in that order; junction bases with no gene match: 5. CDR1 MDHEN and CDR2 SYDVKM come from the germline V gene. CDR3 loop: CASSLERDRGRHF. The DNA of the CDR3 is TGTGCCAGCAGTTTAGAAAGGGACAGGGGGCGGCATTTT.

In its sample, this clonotype was seen many times. The chain uses TRBV6-2 or TRBV6-3 and TRBJ1-1, with D uncertain. Germline V gene lookup returns CDR1 MNHEY and CDR2 SVGEGT. The CDR3 length is 11 residues. V was pared by 2 bases and J by 10 bases, with 8 bases between. The CDR3 here is CASSYVTGAFF. The CDR3 DNA follows: TGTGCCAGCAGTTACGTGACGGGAGCTTTCTTT.

A word on this clonotype: As the CDR3 is not closed by the conserved phenylalanine or tryptophan, this likely results from a read error. The chain uses TRBV6-1 and TRBJ1-5; D unclear. The germline V gene encodes CDR1 MNHNS and CDR2 SASEGT. This CDR3 is built from 19 residues. CDR3 amino acids: CVSSVKIPGQLYSNQPQHV. DNA of the CDR3: TGTGTCAGCAGTGTAAAAATTCCGGGTCAGCTATATAGCAATCAGCCCCAGCATGTT.

About this clonotype: A read error may produce the germline difference seen at one junction end. This chain links TRBV12-3 or TRBV12-4 with TRBJ1-6, with no clear D. This CDR3 region has 15 residues. This CDR3 reads CASSLGSSYDSPLHF. The CDR3 nucleotides read TGTGCCAGCAGCTTAGGGAGCTCCTATGATTCACCCCTCCATTTT.

Regarding this clonotype: One end of the junction is discordant with germline, which a read error may explain. This rearrangement joins TRBV11-2 to TRBJ2-3; no definite D call. The CDR3 runs to 12 residues. The V gene's germline CDR1 is SGHAT and CDR2 FQNNGV. CDR3 residues: CASSHSTDTQFF. The CDR3 DNA follows: TGTGCTAGCAGCCACAGCACAGATACGCAGTTTTTT.

By frequency in the sample, this clonotype is medium-sized. The CDR3 DNA is TGTGCCAGCGGGATGACCTACGAGCAGTACTTC. Protein sequence: CASGMTYEQYF. This chain uses TRBV12-3 or TRBV12-4 with TRBJ2-7; D gene ambiguous. Trimming took 8 bases from V and 2 from J, leaving 7 bases between them. This CDR3 has 11 amino acids.

V and J are TRBV5-1 and TRBJ2-1; maybe TRBD2 (6 bases). The CDR3 loop spans 13 amino acids. Trimming cost V 4 bases and J 4 bases, with 9 bases left between them. The germline gives CDR1 SGHRS, CDR2 YFSETQ. The CDR3 sequence: CASSAGLYNEQFF. CDR3 in DNA: TGCGCCAGCAGCGCGGGACTTTACAATGAGCAGTTCTTC.

The chain carries TRBV10-3 and TRBJ2-7; D not certain. The germline CDR1 and CDR2 sequences are ENHRY and SYGVKD. The CDR3 is made up of 15 amino acids. V was trimmed by 10 bases and J by 4 bases, leaving 23 bases between them. CDR3 nucleotides: TGTGCCACAAGGAAACTGCCCGAAAAAGGATACGAGCAGTACTTC. It encodes CATRKLPEKGYEQYF.

DNA for the CDR3: TGCAGTGCTTTACAGGGGGTGGCGAGCAATCAGCCCCAGCATTTT. Encoded protein: CSALQGVASNQPQHF. The V gene is TRBV20-1, the J gene TRBJ1-5; the match to TRBD1 covers 8 bases. Germline assignment: CDR1 DFQATT and CDR2 SNEGSKA (reference sequence). J was trimmed by 1 base and V by 5 bases; bases with no gene match: 7. CDR3 length equals 15 residues.

This clonotype occurred a few times. The gene calls are TRBV29-1 and TRBJ2-1; D uncertain. V lost 8 bases, J lost 2 bases, and 16 bases lay in between. This CDR3 contains 14 residues. Per the germline V gene, CDR1 is SQVTM and CDR2 is ANQGSEA. For the CDR3, the DNA is TGCAGCATTGTGGGTGTAAACCCCTACAATGAGCAGTTCTTC. Translation: CSIVGVNPYNEQFF.

With regard to this clonotype: This may stem from a read error, because a much larger clone lies one nucleotide away. The CDR3 does not end in the conserved phenylalanine or tryptophan, so this is likely a read error. This chain joins TRBV5-4 and TRBJ2-2; D gene ambiguous. V shed 4 bases and J shed 3 bases, with 16 bases lying between them. The CDR3 runs 16 residues. Germline lookup yields CDR1 SGHNT and CDR2 YYREEE (reference sequence). CDR3 coding DNA: TGTGCCAGCAGCGCCCCGCCGTCAGGCGACACCGGGGAGCTGTTTCTT. Translated, it gives CASSAPPSGDTGELFL.

This clonotype showed up just a few times. The CDR3 carries no conserved terminal phenylalanine or tryptophan, so it likely arises from a read error. J is TRBJ1-5 and V is TRBV12-3 or TRBV12-4; 7 bases map to TRBD1. The CDR3 runs 15 residues. The CDR3 is CASSDDRVSNQPQHL. CDR3 DNA sequence: TGTGCCAGCAGTGACGACAGGGTTAGCAATCAGCCTCAGCATCTT.

This clonotype was counted once. The chain joins TRBV5-6 to TRBJ2-5; D is ambiguous. The CDR3 is made up of 13 amino acids. Trimming shortened V by 0 bases and J by 5 bases, and 8 bases separated the two germline ends. In germline, CDR1 is SGHDT, CDR2 YYEEEE. The CDR3 loop reads CASSLDSAETQYF. The CDR3 DNA reads as TGTGCCAGCAGCTTGGACTCGGCGGAGACCCAGTACTTC.

With regard to this clonotype: It may be a read error: a sequence one base away is much more abundant. A read error is likely, as this CDR3 ends without the conserved phenylalanine or tryptophan. The chain combines TRBV29-1 with TRBJ2-1; D is undetermined. This CDR3 has 12 residues. The germline V gene has CDR1 SQVTM and CDR2 ANQGSEA. V was clipped by 3 bases and J by 3 bases, with 6 bases between them. CDR3 region: CSVDDNYNEQFY. The CDR3 bases are TGCAGCGTTGATGACAACTACAATGAGCAGTTCTAC.

Turning to this clonotype: This may be a read error: a much more frequent sequence differs by one nucleotide. The V call is TRBV28, the J call TRBJ1-1; D not resolved. V lost 7 bases and J lost 7, with 16 bases in between. Per the germline V gene, CDR1 is MDHEN and CDR2 is SYDVKM. The CDR3 runs 13 residues. CDR3 DNA sequence: TGTGCCAGCAAGAAGAGCCAAGGGATTGAAGCTTTCTTT. This codes for CASKKSQGIEAFF. Supplemented by reference TRBV28 and TRBJ1-1, the full variable domain reads DVKVTQSSRYLVKRTGEKVFLECVQDMDHENMFWYRQDPGLGLRLIYFSYDVKMKEKGDIPEGYSVSREKKERFSLILESASTNQTSMYLCASKKSQGIEAFFGQGTRLTVV.

The CDR3 region has the DNA TGTGCCAGCAGTTTGATTACGGAGGCCCTCCACTTT. It codes for CASSLITEALHF. This chain links TRBV12-3 or TRBV12-4 with TRBJ1-6, with D uncertain. Trimming left V 3 bases short and J 14 bases short, with 11 bases between. This CDR3 region has 12 residues.

This clonotype was found many times. The rearrangement joins TRBV12-3 or TRBV12-4 to TRBJ1-1; unclear D gene. The CDR3 is made up of 13 amino acids. The V gene lost 4 bases and the J gene lost 1 base, with 7 bases spanning the gap. The CDR3 loop is CASSSRGNTEAFF. The CDR3 DNA follows: TGTGCCAGCAGTTCTCGGGGGAACACTGAAGCTTTCTTT.

This clonotype was observed many times. The rearrangement links TRBV11-2 to TRBJ2-6; D is unclear. V lost 2 bases and J lost 0, with 8 bases in between. The CDR3 covers 16 residues. The germline V gene encodes CDR1 SGHAT and CDR2 FQNNGV. The CDR3 coding sequence is TGTGCCAGCAGCTTAAGAGTCAGCTCTGGGGCCAACGTCCTGACTTTC. Its protein is CASSLRVSSGANVLTF. Combining the CDR3 with reference TRBV11-2 and TRBJ2-6 gives the whole variable domain EAGVAQSPRYKIIEKRQSVAFWCNPISGHATLYWYQQILGQGPKLLIQFQNNGVVDDSQLPKDRFSAERLKGVDSTLKIQPAKLEDSAVYLCASSLRVSSGANVLTFGAGSRLTVL.

This chain links TRBV2 with TRBJ2-5; 7 bases match TRBD1. With 4 bases clipped from V and 4 bases from J, the junction kept 9 bases outside the gene matches. The germline gives CDR1 SNHLY, CDR2 FYNNEI. The CDR3 consists of 15 residues. The CDR3 nucleotides read TGTGCCAGCAGTGCAGGAGACAGGGTGCTAGAGACCCAGTACTTC. It yields the protein CASSAGDRVLETQYF.

A note on this clonotype: The CDR3 ends on some other residue instead of the conserved phenylalanine or tryptophan, so this is likely a read error. This rearrangement joins TRBV29-1 to TRBJ2-3; D possibly corresponds to TRBD2 (6 bases). There are 16 residues in the CDR3. Trimming removed 7 bases from V and 3 bases from J, with 23 bases in between. Germline CDR1 is SQVTM and CDR2 is ANQGSEA. This chain's CDR3 is CSASSGTLKVTDTQYS. The CDR3 DNA follows: TGCAGCGCTTCTTCGGGGACTCTGAAGGTTACAGATACGCAGTATTCT.

On this clonotype: Given the absence of the conserved phenylalanine or tryptophan at the CDR3 end, a read error is likely. No DNA is shown, since the ends of the CDR3 on it are uncertain; the CDR3 is the one TCRdb lists. This chain connects TRBV6-5 to TRBJ2-7; no DNA check was done on the table's D call, TRBD1. The CDR3 length is 11 residues, termini included. Germline lookup yields CDR1 MNHEY and CDR2 SVGAGI. CDR3 in amino acids: CASRFGGTHYP.

This clonotype was detected ten times or more. This chain's CDR3 is CASSLVAGAISEQYF. For the CDR3, the DNA is TGTGCCAGCAGCTTGGTGGCGGGAGCCATCTCCGAGCAGTACTTC. This rearrangement joins TRBV5-5 to TRBJ2-7; TRBD2 agrees at 7 bases. In germline, CDR1 is SGHKS, CDR2 YYEKEE (reference sequence). The CDR3 contains 15 residues. Trimming at V came to 0 bases and at J to 6 bases, leaving 9 bases not matched to a gene.